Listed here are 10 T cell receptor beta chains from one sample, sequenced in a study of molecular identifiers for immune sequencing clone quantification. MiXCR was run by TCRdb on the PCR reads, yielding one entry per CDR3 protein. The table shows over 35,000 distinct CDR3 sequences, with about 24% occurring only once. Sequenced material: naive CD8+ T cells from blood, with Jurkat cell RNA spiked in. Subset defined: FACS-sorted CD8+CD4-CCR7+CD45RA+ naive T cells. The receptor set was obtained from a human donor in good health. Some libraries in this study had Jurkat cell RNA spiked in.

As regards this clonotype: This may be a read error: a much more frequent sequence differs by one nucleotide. The CDR3 bases are TGTGCCAGCAGCTTATTACAGGGCACAGATACGCAGTATTTT. This translates into CASSLLQGTDTQYF. J is TRBJ2-3 and V is TRBV11-2, with D maybe TRBD1 (5 bases). The CDR3 has 14 residues. Germline CDR1 is SGHAT and CDR2 is FQNNGV. V was clipped by 2 bases and J by 1 base, with 7 bases between them.

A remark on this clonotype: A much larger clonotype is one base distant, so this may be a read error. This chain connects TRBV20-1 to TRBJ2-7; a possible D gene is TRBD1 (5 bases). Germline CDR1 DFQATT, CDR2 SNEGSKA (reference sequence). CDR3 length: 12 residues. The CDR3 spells CSAPDKSYERYF. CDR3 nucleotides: TGCAGTGCTCCGGACAAGTCCTACGAGCGGTACTTC.

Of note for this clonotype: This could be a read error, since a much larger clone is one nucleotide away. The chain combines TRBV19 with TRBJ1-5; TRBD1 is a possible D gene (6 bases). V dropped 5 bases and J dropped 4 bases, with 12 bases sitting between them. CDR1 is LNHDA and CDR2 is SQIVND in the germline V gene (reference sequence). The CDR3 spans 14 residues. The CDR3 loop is CASSWDTSNQPQHF. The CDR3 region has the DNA TGTGCCAGTAGTTGGGACACCAGTAATCAGCCCCAGCATTTT.

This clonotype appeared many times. The CDR3 spells CASSARTTGETQYF. Written as DNA, the CDR3 is TGTGCCAGCAGCGCCCGGACAACAGGAGAGACCCAGTACTTC. V gene TRBV13 combines with J gene TRBJ2-5; D might be TRBD1 (5 bases). With 5 bases removed from V and 4 bases from J, the gap between germline ends came to 14 bases. The germline gives CDR1 PRHDT, CDR2 FYEKMQ (reference sequence). This CDR3 contains 14 residues.

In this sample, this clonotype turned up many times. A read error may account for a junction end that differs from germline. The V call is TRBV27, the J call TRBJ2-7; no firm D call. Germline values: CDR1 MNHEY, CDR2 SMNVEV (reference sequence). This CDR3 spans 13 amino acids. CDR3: CASSSSSRLERYF. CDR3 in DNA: TGTGCCAGCAGTTCCTCGTCCCGACTCGAGCGGTACTTC.

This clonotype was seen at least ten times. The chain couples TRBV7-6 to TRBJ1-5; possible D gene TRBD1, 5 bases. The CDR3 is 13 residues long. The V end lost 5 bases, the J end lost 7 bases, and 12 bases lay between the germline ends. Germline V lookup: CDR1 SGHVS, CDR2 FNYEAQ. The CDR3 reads CASSASRDQPQHF. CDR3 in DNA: TGTGCCAGCAGCGCGTCCAGGGACCAGCCCCAGCATTTT. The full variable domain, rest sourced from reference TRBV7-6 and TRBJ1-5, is GAGVSQSPRYKVTKRGQDVALRCDPISGHVSLYWYRQALGQGPEFLTYFNYEAQQDKSGLPNDRFSAERPEGSISTLTIQRTEQRDSAMYRCASSASRDQPQHFGDGTRLSIL.

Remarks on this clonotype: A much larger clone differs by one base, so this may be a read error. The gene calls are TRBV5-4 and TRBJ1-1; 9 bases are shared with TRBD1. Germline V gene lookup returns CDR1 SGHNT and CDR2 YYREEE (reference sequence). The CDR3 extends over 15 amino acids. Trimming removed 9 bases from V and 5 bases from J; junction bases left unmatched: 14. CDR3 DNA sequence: TGTGCCAACGGGGGGCGCGGGACAGGGAGTACTGAAGCTTTCTTT. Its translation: CANGGRGTGSTEAFF.

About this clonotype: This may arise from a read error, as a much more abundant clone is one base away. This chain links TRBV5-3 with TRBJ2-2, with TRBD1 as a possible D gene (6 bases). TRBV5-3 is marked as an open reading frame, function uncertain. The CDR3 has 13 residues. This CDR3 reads CTSSAGVTGELFF. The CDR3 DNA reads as TGTACCAGCAGCGCAGGGGTTACCGGGGAGCTGTTTTTT.

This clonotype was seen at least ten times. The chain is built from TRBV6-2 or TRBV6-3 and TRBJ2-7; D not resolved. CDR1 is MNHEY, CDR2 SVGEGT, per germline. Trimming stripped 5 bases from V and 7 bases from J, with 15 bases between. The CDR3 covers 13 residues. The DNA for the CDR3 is TGTGCCAGCAGTCCCTCCATGGATGGGGAGCAGTACTTC. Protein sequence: CASSPSMDGEQYF.

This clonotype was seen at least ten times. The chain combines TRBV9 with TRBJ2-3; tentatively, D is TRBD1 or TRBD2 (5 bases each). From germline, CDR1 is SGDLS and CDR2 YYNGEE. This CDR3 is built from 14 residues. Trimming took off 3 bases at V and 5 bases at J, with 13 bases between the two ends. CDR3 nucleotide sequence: TGTGCCAGCAGCGCCGGGACCCCTCGAGATACGCAGTATTTT. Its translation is CASSAGTPRDTQYF.